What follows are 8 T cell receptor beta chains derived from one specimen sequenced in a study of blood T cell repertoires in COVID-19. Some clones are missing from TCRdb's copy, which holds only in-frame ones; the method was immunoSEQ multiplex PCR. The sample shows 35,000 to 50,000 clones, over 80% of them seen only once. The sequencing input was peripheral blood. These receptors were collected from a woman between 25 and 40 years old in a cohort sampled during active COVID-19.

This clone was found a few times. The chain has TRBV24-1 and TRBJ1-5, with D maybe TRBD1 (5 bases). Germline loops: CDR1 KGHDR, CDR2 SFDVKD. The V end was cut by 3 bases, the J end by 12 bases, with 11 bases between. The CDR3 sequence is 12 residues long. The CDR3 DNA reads TGTGCCACCAGTGATCCGCCGGGGGGCCAGCATTTT. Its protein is CATSDPPGGQHF.

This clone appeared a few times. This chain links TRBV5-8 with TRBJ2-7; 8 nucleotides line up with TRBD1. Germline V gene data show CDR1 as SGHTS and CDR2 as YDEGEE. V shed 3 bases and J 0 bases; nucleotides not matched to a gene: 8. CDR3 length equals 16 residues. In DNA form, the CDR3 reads TGTGCCAGCAGCTCAGACACCGACAGGGGCTCCTACGAGCAGTACTTC. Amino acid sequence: CASSSDTDRGSYEQYF.

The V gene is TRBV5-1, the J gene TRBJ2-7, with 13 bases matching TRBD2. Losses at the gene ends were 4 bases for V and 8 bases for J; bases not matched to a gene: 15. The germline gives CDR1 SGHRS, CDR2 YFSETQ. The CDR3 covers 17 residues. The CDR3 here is CASSLGRTSGSRSKQYF. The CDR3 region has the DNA TGCGCCAGCAGCCTCGGGAGGACTAGCGGGAGCAGAAGCAAGCAGTACTTC.

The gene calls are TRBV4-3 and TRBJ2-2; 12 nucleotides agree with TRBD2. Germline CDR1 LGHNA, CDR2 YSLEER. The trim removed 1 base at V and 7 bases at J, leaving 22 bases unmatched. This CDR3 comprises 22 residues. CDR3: CASSQVVETSGRKVGGGGELFF. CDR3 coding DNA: TGCGCCAGCAGCCAAGTGGTCGAGACTAGCGGGAGAAAGGTCGGAGGTGGCGGGGAGCTGTTTTTT.

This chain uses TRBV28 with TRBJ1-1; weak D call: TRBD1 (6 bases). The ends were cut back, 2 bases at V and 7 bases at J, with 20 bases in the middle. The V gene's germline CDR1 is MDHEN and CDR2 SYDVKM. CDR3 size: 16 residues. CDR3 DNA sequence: TGTGCCAGCAGTTTAACCCCGCGGGGGCGACTTTTTGAAGCTTTCTTT. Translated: CASSLTPRGRLFEAFF.

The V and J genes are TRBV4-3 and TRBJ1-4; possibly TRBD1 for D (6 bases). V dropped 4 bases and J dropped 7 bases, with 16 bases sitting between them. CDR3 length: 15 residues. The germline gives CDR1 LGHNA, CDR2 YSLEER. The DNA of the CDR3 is TGCGCCAGCAGCCGAAGGAGAGGGGGAGCTGAAAAACTGTTTTTT. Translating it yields CASSRRRGGAEKLFF.

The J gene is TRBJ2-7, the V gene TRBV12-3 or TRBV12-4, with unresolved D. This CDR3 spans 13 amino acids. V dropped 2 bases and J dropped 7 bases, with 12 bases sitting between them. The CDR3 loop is CASSLNTPLEQYF. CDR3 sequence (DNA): TGTGCCAGCAGTTTAAACACCCCCTTGGAGCAGTACTTC.

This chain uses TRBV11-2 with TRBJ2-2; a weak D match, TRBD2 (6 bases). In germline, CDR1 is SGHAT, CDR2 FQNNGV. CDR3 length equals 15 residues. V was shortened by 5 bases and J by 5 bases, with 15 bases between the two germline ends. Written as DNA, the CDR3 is TGTGCCAGCAGCGCTTCTTGGGCGGGGACCGGGGAGCTGTTTTTT. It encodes CASSASWAGTGELFF.